The present T cell receptor beta chain was sequenced within a study of cytomegalovirus exposure and HLA in healthy donors. Background on the study: Previous work identified 95 million to 140 million unique TCR beta sequences from around 180 million T cells. Study-wide findings and caveats: The authors listed 150 to 200 TCR beta chains as cytomegalovirus-associated. The sole available immune exposure information was CMV serostatus.

PCR used 60 Vbeta primers and 13 Jbeta primers. Produced via immunoSEQ multiplex PCR; TCRdb's table is partial and in-frame only. In the table there are roughly 200,000 clones, 65% to 90% of which are singletons. A note on this clone: Its antigen is not identified.

This TCR derives from a woman aged 45-59 years in good health and CMV-seronegative. Sequenced sample: PBMCs.

In DNA, the CDR3 is TGCGCCAGCAGCCAAATCGTAACAGGGGGCATGGTTCATACTGAAGCTTTCTTT. The encoded protein is CASSQIVTGGMVHTEAFF. This chain uses TRBV4-1 with TRBJ1-1, with 9 nucleotides matching TRBD1. The V and J ends lost 2 bases and 5 bases, in that order; junction bases with no gene match: 15. The V gene's germline CDR1 is MGHRA and CDR2 YSYEKL. This CDR3 is 18 amino acids long.